Sequencing of this TCR beta chain was carried out in a study of graft-versus-host responses after intestinal transplantation. Trimming took 4 bases from V and 0 from J, leaving 15 bases between them. Looked up from germline, CDR1 is SGHNT and CDR2 is YYREEE (reference sequence). The CDR3 extends over 16 amino acids. Broader study findings: Early HvG declines after transplant were associated with peak circulating GvH clone levels. Some patients had graft-donor T cell macrochimerism, and their allografts showed high graft-versus-host to host-versus-graft clonal ratios.

This clone was seen once. The target antigen is unknown. Only in-frame clones appear in the TCRdb table, and some are missing; sequencing was by immunoSEQ multiplex PCR. The sample holds some 84,000 clones, around 83% seen once. This TCR derives from a human donor who received an intestinal transplant. The sample here was unstimulated CD4+ T cells sorted from spleen or lymph node cells, taken before intestinal transplant. V usage is TRBV5-4 and J usage is TRBJ2-3, with a weak D call TRBD2 (5 bases). CDR3 sequence: CASSAWGDSSTDTQYF. The CDR3 DNA is TGTGCCAGCAGCGCCTGGGGAGACTCTAGCACAGATACGCAGTATTTT.